This T cell receptor beta chain was sequenced for a study of control samples from healthy donors and cancer patients. Germline assignment: CDR1 LNHDA and CDR2 SQIVND (reference sequence). The CDR3 contains 16 residues. V was shortened by 0 bases and J by 2 bases, with 12 bases between the two germline ends. Sequencing was performed with immunoSEQ multiplex PCR; in TCRdb, only in-frame clones are kept and a portion is missing. The data contain approximately 59,000 clones, about 89% of them singletons. The specimen was PBMCs. The chain joins TRBV19 to TRBJ2-3; a weak D match, TRBD2 (5 bases). This clonotype originated in a woman aged 55-69 years with lung cancer. CDR3 residues: CASSIDLSGNTDTQYF. The CDR3, as DNA: TGTGCCAGTAGTATAGACCTTTCGGGGAACACAGATACGCAGTATTTT.